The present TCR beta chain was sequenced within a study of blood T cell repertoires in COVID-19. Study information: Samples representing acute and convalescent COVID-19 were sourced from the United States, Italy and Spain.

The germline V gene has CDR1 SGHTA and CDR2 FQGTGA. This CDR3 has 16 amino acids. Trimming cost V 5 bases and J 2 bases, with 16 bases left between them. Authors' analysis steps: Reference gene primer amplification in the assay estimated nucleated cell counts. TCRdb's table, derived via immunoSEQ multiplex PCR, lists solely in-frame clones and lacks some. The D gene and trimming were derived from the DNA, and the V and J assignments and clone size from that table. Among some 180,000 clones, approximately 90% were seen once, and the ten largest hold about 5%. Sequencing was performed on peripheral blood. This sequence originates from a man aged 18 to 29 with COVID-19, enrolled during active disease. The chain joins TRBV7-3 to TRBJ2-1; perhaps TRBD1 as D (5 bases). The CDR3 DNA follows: TGTGCCAGCAGCCAGATAGGGGCAAAGGCCTACAATGAGCAGTTCTTC. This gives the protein CASSQIGAKAYNEQFF.